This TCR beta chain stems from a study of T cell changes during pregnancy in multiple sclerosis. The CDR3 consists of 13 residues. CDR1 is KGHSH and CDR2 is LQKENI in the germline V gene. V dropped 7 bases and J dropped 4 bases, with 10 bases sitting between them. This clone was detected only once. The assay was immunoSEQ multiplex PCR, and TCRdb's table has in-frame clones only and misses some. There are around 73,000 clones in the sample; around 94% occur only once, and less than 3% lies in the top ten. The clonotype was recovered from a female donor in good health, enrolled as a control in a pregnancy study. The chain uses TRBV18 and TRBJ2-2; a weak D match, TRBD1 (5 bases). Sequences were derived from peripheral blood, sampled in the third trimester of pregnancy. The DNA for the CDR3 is TGTGCCAGCTGTGACAGCCTCACCGGGGAGCTGTTTTTT. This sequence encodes CASCDSLTGELFF.